This T cell receptor (beta chain) was retrieved from a study of blood T cell repertoires in COVID-19. The overall study: Some COVID-19 samples were acute and others convalescent; all came from the United States, Italy and Spain. PBMCs, B-cell-depleted T cells, or T cells provided the cDNA or gDNA that made up the material.

Method: immunoSEQ multiplex PCR; TCRdb's copy keeps in-frame clones and lacks some. The top ten hold less than 30% of the sample, which has 30,000 to 40,000 clones, 90% seen once. The V and J ends lost 3 bases and 5 bases respectively, with 13 bases between them. The CDR3 contains 14 residues. CDR1 and CDR2 from the germline V gene are LNHDA and SQIVND (reference sequence). The sequencing input was peripheral blood. This receptor was taken from a man aged 60 to 69 with active or convalescent COVID-19. The chain recombines TRBV19 with TRBJ1-1; maybe TRBD1 (6 bases). The CDR3 region is CASSMVTGRTEAFF. The DNA for the CDR3 is TGTGCCAGTAGTATGGTCACAGGGCGGACTGAAGCTTTCTTT.